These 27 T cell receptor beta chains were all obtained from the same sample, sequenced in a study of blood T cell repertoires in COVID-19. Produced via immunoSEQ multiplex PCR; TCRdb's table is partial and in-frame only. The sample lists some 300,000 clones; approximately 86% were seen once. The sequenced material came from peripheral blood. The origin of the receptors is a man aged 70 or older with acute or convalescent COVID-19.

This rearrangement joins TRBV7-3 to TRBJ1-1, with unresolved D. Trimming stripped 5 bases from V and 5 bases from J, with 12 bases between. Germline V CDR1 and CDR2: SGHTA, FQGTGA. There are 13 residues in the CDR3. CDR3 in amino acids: CASSVGGSTEAFF. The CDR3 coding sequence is TGTGCCAGCAGCGTAGGAGGTTCGACTGAAGCTTTCTTT.

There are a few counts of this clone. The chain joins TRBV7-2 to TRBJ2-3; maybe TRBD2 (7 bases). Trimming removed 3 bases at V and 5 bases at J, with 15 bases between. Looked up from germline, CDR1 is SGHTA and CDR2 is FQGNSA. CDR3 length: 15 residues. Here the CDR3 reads CASSFGGGLGDTQYF. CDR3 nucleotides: TGTGCCAGCAGCTTTGGGGGGGGGCTTGGAGATACGCAGTATTTT.

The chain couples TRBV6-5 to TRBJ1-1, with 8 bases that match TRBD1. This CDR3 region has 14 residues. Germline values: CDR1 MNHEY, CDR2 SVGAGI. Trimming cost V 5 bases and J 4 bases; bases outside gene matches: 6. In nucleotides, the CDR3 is TGTGCCAGCAGTCCCCGGACAGGGCCCACTGAAGCTTTCTTT. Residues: CASSPRTGPTEAFF.

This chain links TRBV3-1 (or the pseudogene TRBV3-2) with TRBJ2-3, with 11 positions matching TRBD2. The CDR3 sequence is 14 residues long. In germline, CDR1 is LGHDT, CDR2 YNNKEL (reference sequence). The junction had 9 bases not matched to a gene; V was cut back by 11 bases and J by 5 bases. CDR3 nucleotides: TGTGCCGCGGGTAGCGGGGGGGCTGTAGATACGCAGTATTTT. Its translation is CAAGSGGAVDTQYF.

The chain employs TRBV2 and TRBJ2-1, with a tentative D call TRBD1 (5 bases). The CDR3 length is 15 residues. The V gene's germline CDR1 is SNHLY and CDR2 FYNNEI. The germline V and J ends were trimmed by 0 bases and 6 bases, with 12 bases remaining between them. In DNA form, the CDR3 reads TGTGCCAGCAGTGAAGCGGGGCTCCTAGGCAATGAGCAGTTCTTC. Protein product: CASSEAGLLGNEQFF.

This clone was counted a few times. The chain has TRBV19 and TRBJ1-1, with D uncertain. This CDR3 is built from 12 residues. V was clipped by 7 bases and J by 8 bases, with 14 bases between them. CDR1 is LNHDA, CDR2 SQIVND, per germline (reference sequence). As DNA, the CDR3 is TGTGCCAGTACCTCCCGGGTCGGGGAAGCTTTCTTT. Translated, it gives CASTSRVGEAFF. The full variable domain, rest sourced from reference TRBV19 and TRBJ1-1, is DGGITQSPKYLFRKEGQNVTLSCEQNLNHDAMYWYRQDPGQGLRLIYYSQIVNDFQKGDIAEGYSVSREKKESFPLTVTSAQKNPTAFYLCASTSRVGEAFFGQGTRLTVV.

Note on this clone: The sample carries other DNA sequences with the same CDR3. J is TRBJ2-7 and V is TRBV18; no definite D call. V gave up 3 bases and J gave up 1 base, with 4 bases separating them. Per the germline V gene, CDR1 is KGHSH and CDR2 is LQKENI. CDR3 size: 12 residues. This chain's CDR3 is CASSPSSYEQYF. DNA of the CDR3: TGTGCCAGCTCACCCAGTTCCTACGAGCAGTACTTC.

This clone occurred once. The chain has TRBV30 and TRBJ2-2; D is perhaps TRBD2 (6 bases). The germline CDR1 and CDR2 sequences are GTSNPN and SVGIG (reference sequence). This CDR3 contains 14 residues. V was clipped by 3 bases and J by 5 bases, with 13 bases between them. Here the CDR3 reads CAWSGLPVTGELFF. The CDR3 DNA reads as TGTGCCTGGAGCGGACTACCGGTGACCGGGGAGCTGTTTTTT.

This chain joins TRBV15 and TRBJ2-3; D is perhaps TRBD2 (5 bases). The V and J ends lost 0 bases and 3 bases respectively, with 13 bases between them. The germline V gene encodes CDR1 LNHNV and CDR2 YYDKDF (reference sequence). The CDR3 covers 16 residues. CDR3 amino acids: CATSRDLGEGTDTQYF. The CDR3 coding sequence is TGTGCCACCAGCAGAGATCTGGGAGAGGGTACAGATACGCAGTATTTT. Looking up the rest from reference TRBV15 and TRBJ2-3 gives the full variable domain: DAMVIQNPRYQVTQFGKPVTLSCSQTLNHNVMYWYQQKSSQAPKLLFHYYDKDFNNEADTPDNFQSRRPNTSFCFLDIRSPGLGDTAMYLCATSRDLGEGTDTQYFGPGTRLTVL.

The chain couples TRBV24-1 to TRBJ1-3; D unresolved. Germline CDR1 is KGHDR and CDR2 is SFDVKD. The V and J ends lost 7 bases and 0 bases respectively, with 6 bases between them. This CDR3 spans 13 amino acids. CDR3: CATSSSSGNTIYF. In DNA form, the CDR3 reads TGTGCCACCAGCTCCAGCTCTGGAAACACCATATATTTT.

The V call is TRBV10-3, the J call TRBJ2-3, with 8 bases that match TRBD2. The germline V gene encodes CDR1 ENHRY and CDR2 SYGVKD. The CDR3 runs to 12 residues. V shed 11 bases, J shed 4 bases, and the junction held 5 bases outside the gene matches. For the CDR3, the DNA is TGTGCCGCGGGGGGAAAATCAGATACGCAGTATTTT. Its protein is CAAGGKSDTQYF.

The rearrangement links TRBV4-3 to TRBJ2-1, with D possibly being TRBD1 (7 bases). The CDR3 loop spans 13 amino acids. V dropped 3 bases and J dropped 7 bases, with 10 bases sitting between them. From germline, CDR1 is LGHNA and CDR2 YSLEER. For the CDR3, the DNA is TGCGCCAGCAGCCAGACAGGGAGGAATGAGCAGTTCTTC. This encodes CASSQTGRNEQFF.

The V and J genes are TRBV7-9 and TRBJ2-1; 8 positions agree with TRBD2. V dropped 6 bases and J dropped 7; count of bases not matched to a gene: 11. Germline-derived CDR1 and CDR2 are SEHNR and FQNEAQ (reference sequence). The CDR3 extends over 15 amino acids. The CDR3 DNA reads TGTGCCAGCAGTCTGACCGGCGGGAGGTTGAATGAGCAGTTCTTC. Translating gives CASSLTGGRLNEQFF.

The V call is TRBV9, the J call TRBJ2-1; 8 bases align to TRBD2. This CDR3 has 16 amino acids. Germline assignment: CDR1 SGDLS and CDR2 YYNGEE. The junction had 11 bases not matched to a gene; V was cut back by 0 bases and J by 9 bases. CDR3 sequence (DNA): TGTGCCAGCAGCGTAGTTGAGCGAGCGGGAGTAGGTGAGCAGTTCTTC. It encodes CASSVVERAGVGEQFF.

CDR3: CASSPGTNSGNTIYF. Written as DNA, the CDR3 is TGTGCCAGCTCACCCGGGACTAACTCTGGAAACACCATATATTTT. This chain connects TRBV18 to TRBJ1-3; D is possibly TRBD1 (5 bases). Trimming stripped 3 bases from V and 0 bases from J, with 9 bases between. CDR3 length equals 15 residues. Germline loops: CDR1 KGHSH, CDR2 LQKENI. The whole variable domain, filled in from reference TRBV18 and TRBJ1-3, reads NAGVMQNPRHLVRRRGQEARLRCSPMKGHSHVYWYRQLPEEGLKFMVYLQKENIIDESGMPKERFSAEFPKEGPSILRIQQVVRGDSAAYFCASSPGTNSGNTIYFGEGSWLTVV.

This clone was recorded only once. The CDR3 nucleotides are TGTGCCAGCAGCCTTAGACTAGCGGGGGGCGGAGATACGCAGTATTTT. Its translation: CASSLRLAGGGDTQYF. This chain uses TRBV5-5 with TRBJ2-3; 13 bases map to TRBD2. V trimming: 4 bases; J trimming: 5 bases; junction bases outside the gene matches: 7. Germline CDR1 and CDR2: SGHKS and YYEKEE (reference sequence). The CDR3 totals 16 residues. The whole variable domain, filled in from reference TRBV5-5 and TRBJ2-3, reads DAGVTQSPTHLIKTRGQQVTLRCSPISGHKSVSWYQQVLGQGPQFIFQYYEKEERGRGNFPDRFSARQFPNYSSELNVNALLLGDSALYLCASSLRLAGGGDTQYFGPGTRLTVL.

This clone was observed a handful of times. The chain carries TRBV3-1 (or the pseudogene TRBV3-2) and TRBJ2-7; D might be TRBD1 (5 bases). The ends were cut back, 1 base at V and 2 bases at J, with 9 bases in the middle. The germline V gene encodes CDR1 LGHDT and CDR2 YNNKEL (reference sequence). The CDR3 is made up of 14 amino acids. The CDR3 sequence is CASSQGGAAYEQYF. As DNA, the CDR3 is TGTGCCAGCAGCCAAGGTGGGGCTGCCTACGAGCAGTACTTC.

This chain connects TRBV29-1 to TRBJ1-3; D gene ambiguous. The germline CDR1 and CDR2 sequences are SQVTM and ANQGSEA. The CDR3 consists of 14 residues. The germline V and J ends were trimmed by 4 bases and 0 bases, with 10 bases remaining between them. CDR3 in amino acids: CSVVSSSSGNTIYF. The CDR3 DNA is TGCAGCGTTGTTAGTTCGAGCTCTGGAAACACCATATATTTT.

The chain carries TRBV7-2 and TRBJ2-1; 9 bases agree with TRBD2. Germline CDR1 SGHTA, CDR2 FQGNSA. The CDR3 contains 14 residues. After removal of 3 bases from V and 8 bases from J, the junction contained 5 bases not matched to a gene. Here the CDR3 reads CASSLASGNDEQFF. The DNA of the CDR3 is TGTGCCAGCAGCTTGGCTAGCGGGAACGATGAGCAGTTCTTC.

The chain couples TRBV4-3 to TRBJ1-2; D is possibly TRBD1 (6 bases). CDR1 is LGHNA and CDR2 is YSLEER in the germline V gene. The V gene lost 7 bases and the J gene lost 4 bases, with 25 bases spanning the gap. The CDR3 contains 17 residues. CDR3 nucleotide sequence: TGCGCCAGCACAGTTCGTCTGGGAGGGGGTGGGAGCTATGGCTACACCTTC. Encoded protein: CASTVRLGGGGSYGYTF.

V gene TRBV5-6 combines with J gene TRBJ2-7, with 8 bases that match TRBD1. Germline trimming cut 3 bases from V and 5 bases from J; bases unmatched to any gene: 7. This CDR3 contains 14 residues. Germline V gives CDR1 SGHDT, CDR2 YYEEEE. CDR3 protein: CASSYTGGGHEQYF. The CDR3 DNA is TGTGCCAGCAGCTACACAGGGGGAGGCCACGAGCAGTACTTC.

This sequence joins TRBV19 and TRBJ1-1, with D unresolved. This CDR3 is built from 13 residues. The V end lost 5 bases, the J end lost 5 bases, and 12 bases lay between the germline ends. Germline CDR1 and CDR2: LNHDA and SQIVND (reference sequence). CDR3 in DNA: TGTGCCAGTAGTTCGATCCGGGGAACTGAAGCTTTCTTT. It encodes CASSSIRGTEAFF.

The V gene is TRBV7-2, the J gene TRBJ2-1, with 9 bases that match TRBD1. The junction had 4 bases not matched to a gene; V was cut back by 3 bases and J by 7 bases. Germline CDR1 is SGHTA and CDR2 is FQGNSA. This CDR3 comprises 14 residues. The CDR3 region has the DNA TGTGCCAGCAGCTTTGGACAGGGGCCAAATGAGCAGTTCTTC. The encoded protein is CASSFGQGPNEQFF.

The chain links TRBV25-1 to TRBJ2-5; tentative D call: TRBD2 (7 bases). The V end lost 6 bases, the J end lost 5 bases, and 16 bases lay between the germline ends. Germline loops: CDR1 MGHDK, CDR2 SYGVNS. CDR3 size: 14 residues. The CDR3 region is CASRQSGGPETQYF. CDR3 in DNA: TGTGCCAGCAGGCAGTCCGGGGGGCCCGAGACCCAGTACTTC.

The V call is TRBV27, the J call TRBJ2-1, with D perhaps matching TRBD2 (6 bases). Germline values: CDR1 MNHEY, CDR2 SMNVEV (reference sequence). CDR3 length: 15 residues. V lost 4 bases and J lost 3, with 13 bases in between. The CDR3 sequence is CASSSLADLYNEQFF. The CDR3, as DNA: TGTGCCAGCAGTTCGTTAGCGGACCTCTACAATGAGCAGTTCTTC.

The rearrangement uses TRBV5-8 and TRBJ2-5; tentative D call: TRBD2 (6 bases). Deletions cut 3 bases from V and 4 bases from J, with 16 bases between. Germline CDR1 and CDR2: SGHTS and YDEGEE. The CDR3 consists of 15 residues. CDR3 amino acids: CASSSTGGARETQYF. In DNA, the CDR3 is TGTGCCAGCAGCTCGACTGGCGGGGCCCGAGAGACCCAGTACTTC.

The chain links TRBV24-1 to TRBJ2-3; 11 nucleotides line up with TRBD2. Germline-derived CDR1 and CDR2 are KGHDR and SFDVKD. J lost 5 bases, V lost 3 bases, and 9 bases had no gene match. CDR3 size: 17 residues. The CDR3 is CATSDPVAGGEGDTQYF. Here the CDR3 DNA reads TGTGCCACCAGTGATCCCGTAGCGGGAGGGGAGGGAGATACGCAGTATTTT.